The clone carrying this T cell receptor (beta chain) was observed a few times. Its antigen is undetermined. The data derive from a study of T cell repertoires in cytomegalovirus infection. Study at large: CMV infection plus the matching HLA type was flagged by public TCR beta signatures.

The study, taken as a whole, reports: Public TCR beta family frequency separated CMV-and-HLA carriers, including in an independent cohort.

Trimming took 6 bases from V and 5 from J; bases not matched to a gene: 7. Germline CDR1 and CDR2: SGHAT and FQNNGV. The CDR3 extends over 15 amino acids. One entry per CDR3 protein, called by TCRdb with MiXCR from the reads. The sample records some 400,000 distinct CDR3 sequences, about 33% being singletons. The receptor's source is a human donor in good health (CMV status not recorded). Some clones in this sample may be carry-over from other donors' samples. V and J are TRBV11-2 and TRBJ1-4, with 9 bases that match TRBD1. The specimen sequenced was PBMCs. In DNA, the CDR3 is TGTGCCAGCAGTCCGCCGGGACAGGGAAATGAAAAACTGTTTTTT. Its protein is CASSPPGQGNEKLFF.